The 2 T cell receptor beta chains reported below all come from one sample, sequenced in a study of PD-1 blockade in mismatch repair-deficient tumors. The data were produced by immunoSEQ multiplex PCR, yet TCRdb's version contains in-frame clones alone and is incomplete. Of 50,000 or so clones in the sample, 81% were seen once. The specimen comprised peripheral blood, sampled less than 21 weeks after starting pembrolizumab. These TCRs come from an adult with mismatch repair-deficient cancer.

V gene TRBV5-1 combines with J gene TRBJ2-7, with 7 bases lining up with TRBD1. Looked up from germline, CDR1 is SGHRS and CDR2 is YFSETQ. The CDR3 has 17 residues. The junction had 14 bases not matched to a gene; V was cut back by 1 base and J by 4 bases. CDR3 loop: CASSLFAETGQPYEQYF. The CDR3 DNA sequence: TGCGCCAGCAGCTTGTTCGCCGAAACGGGACAGCCGTACGAGCAGTACTTC.

This chain uses TRBV28 with TRBJ1-2; D not certain. Germline V gene data show CDR1 as MDHEN and CDR2 as SYDVKM. CDR3 length equals 13 residues. Trimming took off 3 bases at V and 8 bases at J, with 13 bases between the two ends. The CDR3 DNA sequence: TGTGCCAGCAGTTTTGTAGCCTCAACGGGCTACACCTTC. This encodes CASSFVASTGYTF.